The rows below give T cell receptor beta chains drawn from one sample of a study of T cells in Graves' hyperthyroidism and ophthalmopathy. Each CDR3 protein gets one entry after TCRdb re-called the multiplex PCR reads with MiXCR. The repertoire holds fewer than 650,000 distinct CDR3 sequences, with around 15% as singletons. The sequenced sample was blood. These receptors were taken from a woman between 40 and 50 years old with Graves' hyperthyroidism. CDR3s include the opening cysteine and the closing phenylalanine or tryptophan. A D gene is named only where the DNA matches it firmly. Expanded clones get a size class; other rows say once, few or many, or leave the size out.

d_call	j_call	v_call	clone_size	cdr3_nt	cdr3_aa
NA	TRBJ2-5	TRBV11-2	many	TGTGCCAGCAGCAAACTCGTTGGGACCATTGAGACCCAGTACTTC	CASSKLVGTIETQYF
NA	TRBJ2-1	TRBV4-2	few	TGTGCCAGCAGCCAAGATAAAGTAGTCTACAATGAGCAGTTCTTC	CASSQDKVVYNEQFF
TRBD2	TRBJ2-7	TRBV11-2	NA	TGTGCCAGCAGCTTGATGAGCGGGACCCCATCTGAGCAGTACTTC	CASSLMSGTPSEQYF
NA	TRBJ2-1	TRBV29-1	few	TGCAGCGTTCTTTCCGGCGAGCAGTTCTTC	CSVLSGEQFF
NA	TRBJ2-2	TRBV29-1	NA	TGCAGCGTTTACAGGGCCGGGGAGCTGTTTTTT	CSVYRAGELFF
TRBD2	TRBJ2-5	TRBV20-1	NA	TGCAGTGCTAGAAAACTTAGCGGGAGGCTGGAGACCCAGTACTTC	CSARKLSGRLETQYF
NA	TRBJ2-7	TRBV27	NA	TGTGCCAGCAGTTCATACCTCTCCTACGAGCAGTACTTC	CASSSYLSYEQYF
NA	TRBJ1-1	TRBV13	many	TGTGCCAGCAGCTTGGGGGAACACACTGAAGCTTTCTTT	CASSLGEHTEAFF
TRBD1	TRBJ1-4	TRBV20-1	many	TGCAGTGCTAGAGACGAACAGGGGGGTAATGAAAAACTGTTTTTT	CSARDEQGGNEKLFF
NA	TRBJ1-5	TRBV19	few	TGTGCCAGTAGTATGATCGGGCAGTTCAATCAGCCCCAGCATTTT	CASSMIGQFNQPQHF
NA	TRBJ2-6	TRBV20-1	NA	TGCAGTGCTGATACAAGCTCTGGGGCCAACGTCCTGACTTTC	CSADTSSGANVLTF
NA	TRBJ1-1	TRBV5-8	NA	TGTGCCAGCAGCTTACAGGCGGGGGAAGCTTTCTTT	CASSLQAGEAFF
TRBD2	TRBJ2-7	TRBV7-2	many	TGTGCCAGCAGCTTAGTAGCAGGACTAGCGGGAGGACTCTACGAGCAGTACTTC	CASSLVAGLAGGLYEQYF
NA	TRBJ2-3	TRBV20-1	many	TGCAGTGCTACATTTGAGCCCACAGATACGCAGTATTTT	CSATFEPTDTQYF
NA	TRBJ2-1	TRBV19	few	TGTGCCAGCACGCGGTCGACATACAATGAGCAGTTCTTC	CASTRSTYNEQFF
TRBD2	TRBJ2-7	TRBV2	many	TGTGCCAGCACCGGACTAGCGGGAGGTGACGAGCAGTACTTC	CASTGLAGGDEQYF
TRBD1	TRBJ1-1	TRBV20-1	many	TGCAGTGCAGCGGGACAGGGTCTGAACACTGAAGCTTTCTTT	CSAAGQGLNTEAFF
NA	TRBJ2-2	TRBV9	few	TGTGCCAGCAGCGTAACCAGCGGGAACACCGGGGAGCTGTTTTTT	CASSVTSGNTGELFF
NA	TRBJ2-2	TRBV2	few	TGTGCCAGCAGTGATACCCTGAACACCGGGGAGCTGTTTTTT	CASSDTLNTGELFF
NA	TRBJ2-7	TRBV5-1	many	TGCGCCAGCAACCCACAGGACGGGACCTACGAGCAGTACTTC	CASNPQDGTYEQYF
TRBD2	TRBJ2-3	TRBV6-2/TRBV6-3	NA	TGTGCCAGCAGTAACCTAGCGGGGGGGCTTGGAGGAGATACGCAGTATTTT	CASSNLAGGLGGDTQYF
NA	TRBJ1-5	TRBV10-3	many	TGTGCCATCAGTGCTAGGGCCGGAGGGGGGCCCCAGCATTTT	CAISARAGGGPQHF
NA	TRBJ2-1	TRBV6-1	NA	TGTGCCAGCAGTGATACTGGGCATGGGCAGTTCTTC	CASSDTGHGQFF
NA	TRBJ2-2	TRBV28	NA	TGTGCCAGCAGTTTGGTAGAGAACACCGGGGAGCTGTTTTTT	CASSLVENTGELFF
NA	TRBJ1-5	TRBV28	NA	TGTGCCAGCAGTTCGGACGGAATCAATCAGCCCCAGCATTTT	CASSSDGINQPQHF
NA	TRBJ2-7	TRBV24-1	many	TGTGCCACCAGTGATTCTGGTGTGGGTCAATACGAGCAGTACTTC	CATSDSGVGQYEQYF
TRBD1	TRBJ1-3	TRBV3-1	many	TGTGCCAGCAGCCAAGATTGGGCAGGGGGCAAAGGAAACACCATATATTTT	CASSQDWAGGKGNTIYF
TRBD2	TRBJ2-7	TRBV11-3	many	TGTGCCAGCAGCACTAGCGGGAGGGGCTACGAGCAGTACTTC	CASSTSGRGYEQYF
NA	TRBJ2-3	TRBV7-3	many	TGTGCCAGCAGCCAAAATAGCCCAGATACGCAGTATTTT	CASSQNSPDTQYF
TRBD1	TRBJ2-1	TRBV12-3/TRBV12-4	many	TGTGCCAGCAGTTTACCCCTATCGACAGGGGGGAATGAGCAGTTCTTC	CASSLPLSTGGNEQFF
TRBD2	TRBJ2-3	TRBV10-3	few	TGTGCCACCGAGAAACTAGCGGGAGAGGATACGCAGTATTTT	CATEKLAGEDTQYF
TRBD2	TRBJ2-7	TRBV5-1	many	TGCGCCAGCAGCTTGGGTGCGGCGGGAGGGTACGAGCAGTACTTC	CASSLGAAGGYEQYF
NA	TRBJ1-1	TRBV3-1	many	TGTGCCAGCAGCCAGATGGACAGCGGAATTGAAGCTTTCTTT	CASSQMDSGIEAFF
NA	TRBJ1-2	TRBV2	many	TGTGCCAGCAGTGAAGATGGATCCCTCTATGGCTACACCTTC	CASSEDGSLYGYTF
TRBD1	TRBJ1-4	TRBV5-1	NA	TGCGCCAGCAGCCCGGGACAGGGGTTGACTAATGAAAAACTGTTTTTT	CASSPGQGLTNEKLFF
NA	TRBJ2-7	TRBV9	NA	TGTGCCAGCAGCGTAGACCATACCTCCTACGAGCAGTACTTC	CASSVDHTSYEQYF
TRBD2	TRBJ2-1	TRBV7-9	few	TGTGCCAGCAGCTTAATTAGCGGGAGCTCCAATGAGCAGTTCTTC	CASSLISGSSNEQFF
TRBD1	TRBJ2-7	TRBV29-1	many	TGCAGCGTTGAAGAGGGACAGTACGAGCAGTACTTC	CSVEEGQYEQYF
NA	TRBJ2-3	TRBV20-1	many	TGCAGTGCTGGGGGAGGCCTCCTTGGCGAAGATACGCAGTATTTT	CSAGGGLLGEDTQYF
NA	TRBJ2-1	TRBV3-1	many	TGTGCCAGCAGCCAAGGGGTTGGAGGGAGTTCGGGTAATGAGCAGTTCTTC	CASSQGVGGSSGNEQFF
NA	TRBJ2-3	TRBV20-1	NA	TGCAGTGCTAAGACTGGGCTCCGGGCAGATACGCAGTATTTT	CSAKTGLRADTQYF
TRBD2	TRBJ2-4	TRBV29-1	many	TGCAGCGTTGAAGAGGACTTACCGACTAGCGGAGACATTCAGTACTTC	CSVEEDLPTSGDIQYF
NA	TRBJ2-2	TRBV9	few	TGTGCCAGCAGCGTAGCTACAGAGAGAAGTACCGGGGAGCTGTTTTTT	CASSVATERSTGELFF
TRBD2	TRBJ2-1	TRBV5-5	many	TGTGCCAGCATCCTTAGCGGGAGGGCCTCGTCGCCCTCCTACAATGAGCAGTTCTTC	CASILSGRASSPSYNEQFF
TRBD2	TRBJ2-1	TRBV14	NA	TGTGCCAGCAGCCAAGCCCTAGCGGGAGTTCAGTATGAGCAGTTCTTC	CASSQALAGVQYEQFF
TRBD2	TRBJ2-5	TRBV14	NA	TGTGCCAGCAGATTAGGGTCGGTACTAGCGGCCCGACCGCAGTACTTC	CASRLGSVLAARPQYF
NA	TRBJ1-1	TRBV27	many	TGTGCCAGCAGTCAACACTCCAGCACTGAAGCTTTCTTT	CASSQHSSTEAFF
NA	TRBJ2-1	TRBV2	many	TGTGCTACCCCTCGGACGGGGCTCGGGTTTGGGAATGAGCAGTTCTTC	CATPRTGLGFGNEQFF
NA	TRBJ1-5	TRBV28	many	TGTGCCAGCAGTTTACGGGTGGGTCGTGGCAATCAGCCCCAGCATTTT	CASSLRVGRGNQPQHF
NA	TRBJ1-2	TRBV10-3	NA	TGTGCCATCAGTGAGGGGGTATCAGGCGGCTACACCTTC	CAISEGVSGGYTF
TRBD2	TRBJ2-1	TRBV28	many	TGTGCCAGCAGCCTACAATTCGCGGGAGGTTCCTACAATGAGCAGTTCTTC	CASSLQFAGGSYNEQFF
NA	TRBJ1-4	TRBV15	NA	TGTGCCACCAGCAGAGGACAGACTAATGAAAAACTGTTTTTT	CATSRGQTNEKLFF
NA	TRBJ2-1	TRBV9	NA	TGTGCCAGCAGCTCTAGCGAGGGGGGGTACAATGAGCAGTTCTTC	CASSSSEGGYNEQFF
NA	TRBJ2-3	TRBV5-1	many	TGCGCCAGCAGCCCCGAAGTGGGGGCTGGTACGCAGTATTTT	CASSPEVGAGTQYF
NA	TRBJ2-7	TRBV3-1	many	TGTGCCAGCAGCCCGACAAGATCGCTAGCTAACTACGAGCAGTACTTC	CASSPTRSLANYEQYF
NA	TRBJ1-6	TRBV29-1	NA	TGCAGCGTTCGGACCGACCAGAGGAATTCACCCCTCCACTTT	CSVRTDQRNSPLHF
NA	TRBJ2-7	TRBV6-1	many	TGTGCCATACTAACTACCTACGAGCAGTACTTC	CAILTTYEQYF
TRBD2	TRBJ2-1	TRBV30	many	TGTGCCTGGAGTGTTTCCTTGACTAGCGGGAGTCTCCATGAGCAGTTCTTC	CAWSVSLTSGSLHEQFF
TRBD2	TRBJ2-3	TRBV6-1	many	TGTGCCAGCAAGCCCCCGGGGGGGAGCACAGATACGCAGTATTTT	CASKPPGGSTDTQYF